Below, 13 T cell receptor beta chains from the same sample are listed, as sequenced in a study of cytotoxic CD8 clonotypes in ibrutinib-treated CLL. Clones were read by immunoSEQ multiplex PCR, and TCRdb kept only the in-frame ones, dropping some. The data show 150,000 to 250,000 clones, 72% seen once. Sequenced material: PBMCs, taken after 24 months of ibrutinib treatment. These receptor sequences come from a human donor with chronic lymphocytic leukemia.

The CDR3 loop is CASSVGGIRGEKLFF. The DNA of the CDR3 is TGTGCCAGCAGCGTAGGAGGGATTCGTGGTGAAAAACTGTTTTTT. V is TRBV9 and J is TRBJ1-4; D unclear. Germline V gives CDR1 SGDLS, CDR2 YYNGEE. The CDR3 is 15 amino acids. Trimming pared 0 bases from V and 7 bases from J, leaving 13 bases between.

As regards this clone: Additional DNA sequences in this sample encode the identical CDR3. The chain combines TRBV4-1 with TRBJ1-2; D is perhaps TRBD1 (5 bases). The CDR3 contains 15 residues. Looked up from germline, CDR1 is MGHRA and CDR2 is YSYEKL. The V end lost 3 bases, the J end lost 4 bases, and 15 bases lay between the germline ends. In nucleotides, the CDR3 is TGCGCCAGCAGCCACCCCACAGGAAAAGCCTATGGCTACACCTTC. Translating it yields CASSHPTGKAYGYTF.

This clone turned up a few times. V usage is TRBV6-6 and J usage is TRBJ1-5; D is uncertain. The CDR3 totals 14 residues. Trimming left V 6 bases short and J 0 bases short, with 9 bases between. Germline values: CDR1 MNHNY, CDR2 SVGAGI (reference sequence). Here the CDR3 DNA reads TGTGCCAGCAGCTATGGGGATAGCAATCAGCCCCAGCATTTT. Protein product: CASSYGDSNQPQHF.

The V gene is TRBV28, the J gene TRBJ2-7; either TRBD1 or TRBD2 may supply D (5 bases each). V shed 2 bases and J shed 7 bases, with 15 bases lying between them. The germline gives CDR1 MDHEN, CDR2 SYDVKM. The CDR3 contains 14 residues. CDR3 region: CASSLRDQVREQYF. DNA for the CDR3: TGTGCCAGCAGTTTAAGGGACCAGGTCCGAGAGCAGTACTTC.

The chain uses TRBV9 and TRBJ1-2; 8 nucleotides align to TRBD1. CDR3 length: 15 amino acids. After removal of 0 bases from V and 2 bases from J, the junction contained 3 bases not matched to a gene. Looked up from germline, CDR1 is SGDLS and CDR2 is YYNGEE. CDR3: CASSVVGQGNYGYTF. DNA of the CDR3: TGTGCCAGCAGCGTAGTTGGACAGGGCAACTATGGCTACACCTTC. The full variable domain, with the rest looked up from reference TRBV9 and TRBJ1-2, is DSGVTQTPKHLITATGQRVTLRCSPRSGDLSVYWYQQSLDQGLQFLIQYYNGEERAKGNILERFSAQQFPDLHSELNLSSLELGDSALYFCASSVVGQGNYGYTFGSGTRLTVV.

This rearrangement joins TRBV11-3 to TRBJ2-1; 10 bases line up with TRBD2. V lost 1 base, J lost 8 bases, and 11 bases stayed unmatched. Germline values: CDR1 SGHNT, CDR2 YENEEA. This CDR3 has 17 amino acids. The CDR3 DNA reads as TGTGCCAGCAGCTTAGGGACTTCTAGCGGGGGTGGGGATGAGCAGTTCTTC. It specifies CASSLGTSSGGGDEQFF.

The rearrangement uses TRBV19 and TRBJ2-3, with 7 bases that match TRBD1. J lost 6 bases, V lost 3 bases, and 12 bases had no gene match. The CDR3 is 16 amino acids. Germline CDR1 is LNHDA and CDR2 is SQIVND (reference sequence). DNA of the CDR3: TGTGCCAGTAGTATCGGGACAGAGGCTGGGTGGGATACGCAGTATTTT. Protein: CASSIGTEAGWDTQYF.

This clone has only one observation. The chain carries TRBV7-6 and TRBJ1-1; D may be TRBD1 (6 bases). Germline loops: CDR1 SGHVS, CDR2 FNYEAQ. The CDR3 runs 14 residues. Deletions cut 1 base from V and 1 base from J, with 7 bases between. The CDR3 nucleotides read TGTGCCAGCAGCTTAGAGGGGGGGAACACTGAAGCTTTCTTT. Residues: CASSLEGGNTEAFF.

V is TRBV27 and J is TRBJ1-4, with 7 bases lining up with TRBD1. Unmatched junction bases numbered 6, after V lost 7 bases and J lost 4 bases. This CDR3 contains 14 residues. Germline CDR1 MNHEY, CDR2 SMNVEV (reference sequence). The DNA of the CDR3 is TGTGCCAGCATGAGGGGACAGAATAATGAAAAACTGTTTTTT. Translating it yields CASMRGQNNEKLFF.

At least ten counts were recorded for this clone. The chain couples TRBV7-2 to TRBJ2-1, with 7 bases fitting TRBD1. Germline V gene data show CDR1 as SGHTA and CDR2 as FQGNSA. The V segment lost 5 bases and the J segment 4 bases; nucleotides outside the gene matches: 11. The CDR3 covers 16 residues. CDR3 region: CASSPAGTDLYNEQFF. As DNA, the CDR3 is TGTGCCAGCAGCCCCGCCGGGACAGACCTATACAATGAGCAGTTCTTC.

The CDR3 is CASSLRTGGRGYGYTF. In DNA form, the CDR3 reads TGTGCCAGCAGTCTCCGAACAGGGGGACGTGGCTATGGCTACACCTTC. The gene calls are TRBV28 and TRBJ1-2, with 8 bases identical to TRBD1. CDR1 is MDHEN and CDR2 is SYDVKM in the germline V gene. V lost 5 bases to trimming and J lost 4 bases; unmatched junction nucleotides: 12. This CDR3 has 16 residues.

V usage is TRBV9 and J usage is TRBJ1-2; D unclear. V lost 0 bases, J lost 2 bases, and 5 bases lay in between. Germline V lookup: CDR1 SGDLS, CDR2 YYNGEE. This CDR3 has 13 residues. The CDR3 loop reads CASSVDLNYGYTF. CDR3 nucleotide sequence: TGTGCCAGCAGCGTAGACTTGAACTATGGCTACACCTTC.

The chain combines TRBV9 with TRBJ2-3, with 8 bases fitting TRBD2. Losses at the gene ends were 4 bases for V and 2 bases for J; bases not matched to a gene: 9. From germline, CDR1 is SGDLS and CDR2 YYNGEE. This CDR3 contains 16 residues. The CDR3 loop reads CASSPRGGGITDTQYF. For the CDR3, the DNA is TGTGCCAGCAGCCCCCGGGGGGGCGGGATCACAGATACGCAGTATTTT.